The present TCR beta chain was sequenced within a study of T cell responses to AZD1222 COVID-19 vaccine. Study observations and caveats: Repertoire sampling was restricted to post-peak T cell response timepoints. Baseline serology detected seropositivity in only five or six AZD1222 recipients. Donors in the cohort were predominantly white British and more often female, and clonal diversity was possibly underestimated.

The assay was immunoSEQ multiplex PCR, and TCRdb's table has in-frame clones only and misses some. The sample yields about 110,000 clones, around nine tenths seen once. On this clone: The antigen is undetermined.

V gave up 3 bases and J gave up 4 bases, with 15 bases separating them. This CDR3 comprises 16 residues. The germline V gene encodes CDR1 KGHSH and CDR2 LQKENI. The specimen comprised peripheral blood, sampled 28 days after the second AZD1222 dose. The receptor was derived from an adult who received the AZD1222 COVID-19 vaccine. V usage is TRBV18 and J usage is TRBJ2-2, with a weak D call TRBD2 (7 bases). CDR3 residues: CASSPSGGPSTGELFF. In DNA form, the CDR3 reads TGTGCCAGCTCACCGTCCGGGGGGCCGAGCACCGGGGAGCTGTTTTTT.